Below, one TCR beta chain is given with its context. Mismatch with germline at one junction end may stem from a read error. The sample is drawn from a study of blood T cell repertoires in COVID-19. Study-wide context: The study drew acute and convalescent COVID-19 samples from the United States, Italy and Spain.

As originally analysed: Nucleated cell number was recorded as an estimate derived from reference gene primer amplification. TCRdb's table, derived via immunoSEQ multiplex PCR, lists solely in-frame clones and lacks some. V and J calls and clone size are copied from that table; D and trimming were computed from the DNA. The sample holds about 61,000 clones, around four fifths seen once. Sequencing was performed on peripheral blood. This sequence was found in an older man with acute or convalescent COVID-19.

CDR3 amino acids: CASSLIAEETQYF. The CDR3 DNA reads TGTGCTAGCAGCTTAATTGCGGAAGAGACCCAGTACTTC. V is TRBV7-7 and J is TRBJ2-5, with no clear D. CDR3 length: 13 amino acids. CDR1 SSHAT and CDR2 FNYEAQ come from the germline V gene (reference sequence).